This TCR beta chain emerged from a study of blood T cell repertoires in COVID-19. Background on the study: PBMCs, B-cell-depleted T cells, or T cells were the source of the cDNA or gDNA that made up the material.

In this sample, this clone turned up once. V was cut by 0 bases and J by 0 bases, with 10 bases left in between. This CDR3 comprises 16 residues. From germline, CDR1 is SGHRS and CDR2 YFSETQ. Those who participated ranged in age from roughly 18 to 90 years and resided in 24 US areas. Profiled with immunoSEQ multiplex PCR; TCRdb holds only in-frame clones, not every one. The sample includes roughly 400,000 clones, under 90% of them seen just once. Sequencing was done on a sample of PBMCs or T cells enriched from blood (not recorded which). The chain is built from TRBV5-1 and TRBJ2-4; no definite D call. The TCR sequence derives from a woman aged 25 to 39 who had recovered from COVID-19. The CDR3 here is CASSLGRDLAKNIQYF. The CDR3 DNA sequence: TGCGCCAGCAGCTTGGGGAGAGACCTAGCCAAAAACATTCAGTACTTC.